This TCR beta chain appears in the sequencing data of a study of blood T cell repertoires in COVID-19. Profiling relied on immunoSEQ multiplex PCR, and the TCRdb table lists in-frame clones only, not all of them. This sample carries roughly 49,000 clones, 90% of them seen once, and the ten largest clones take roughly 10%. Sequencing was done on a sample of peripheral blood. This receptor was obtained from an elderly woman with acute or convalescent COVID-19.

In DNA, the CDR3 is TGCGCCAGCACCTCTAGCGGGAGTAGAAATGAGCAGTTCTTC. Translated: CASTSSGSRNEQFF. The chain joins TRBV10-2 to TRBJ2-1; TRBD2 aligns across 10 bases. Germline CDR1 WSHSY, CDR2 SAAADI. The J segment lost 7 bases and the V segment lost 7 bases, leaving 7 bases of the junction unmatched. This CDR3 is built from 14 residues.